The rows below give T cell receptor beta chains drawn from one sample of a study of blood T cell repertoires in COVID-19. Profiling relied on immunoSEQ multiplex PCR, and the TCRdb table lists in-frame clones only, not all of them. The repertoire holds tens of thousands of clones, with about 90% as singletons. The sample taken for sequencing was peripheral blood. The receptors were sampled from a man aged 50 to 59 with COVID-19, enrolled during active disease. The CDR3 runs from the conserved cysteine through the conserved F or W. A D gene is named only where the DNA matches it firmly. Part of the rows lack a size; the others show once, few, many or a class for expanded clones.

d_call j_call clone_size v_call cdr3_length cdr3_aa cdr3_nt
TRBD1 TRBJ1-6 . TRBV12-5 15 CASGLVTTGGSPLHF TGTGCTAGTGGTTTGGTTACCACAGGGGGATCACCCCTCCACTTT
. TRBJ1-1 . TRBV6-5 13 CATSRSGRDEAFF TGTGCCACCTCCCGATCAGGACGGGATGAAGCTTTCTTT
. TRBJ1-5 . TRBV9 14 CASSVGHSGQPQHF TGTGCCAGCAGCGTAGGCCACTCAGGGCAGCCCCAGCATTTT
TRBD2 TRBJ2-3 . TRBV7-2 16 CASSPRAGVNTDTQYF TGTGCCAGCAGCCCACGAGCGGGAGTGAACACAGATACGCAGTATTTT
TRBD1 TRBJ1-3 . TRBV9 15 CASSAGTVSGNTIYF TGTGCCAGCAGCGCAGGGACAGTCTCTGGAAACACCATATATTTT
TRBD2 TRBJ2-3 once TRBV7-2 15 CASSFLAGDGDTQYF TGTGCCAGCAGCTTCTTAGCGGGAGATGGCGATACGCAGTATTTT
TRBD2 TRBJ2-5 . TRBV13 15 CASSLSLAGGETQYF TGTGCCAGCAGCTTATCGCTAGCGGGAGGAGAGACCCAGTACTTC
. TRBJ1-1 . TRBV20-1 11 CSAEGGTEAFF TGCAGTGCTGAGGGGGGGACTGAAGCTTTCTTT
TRBD1 TRBJ2-1 . TRBV19 15 CASSMDRTSYNEQFF TGTGCCAGTAGTATGGACAGGACCTCCTACAATGAGCAGTTCTTC
TRBD2 TRBJ2-3 once TRBV7-9 19 CASSLAITSGRASTDTQYF TGTGCCAGCAGCTTAGCTATCACTAGCGGGAGGGCCTCCACAGATACGCAGTATTTT
. TRBJ2-1 . TRBV19 15 CASSITGRPYNEQFF TGTGCCAGTAGTATAACAGGGCGTCCCTACAATGAGCAGTTCTTC
TRBD2 TRBJ2-7 once TRBV5-1 13 CASSLERGYEQYF TGCGCCAGCAGCTTGGAGCGGGGCTACGAGCAGTACTTC
TRBD2 TRBJ2-3 . TRBV4-3 14 CASSQDRREDKLYF TGCGCCAGCAGCCAAGATAGGCGGGAGGATAAGCTGTATTTT
. TRBJ1-1 . TRBV19 13 CASSVAMNTEAFF TGTGCCAGTAGTGTTGCTATGAACACTGAAGCTTTCTTT
. TRBJ2-4 . TRBV29-1 15 CSVSAGEGAKNIQYF TGCAGCGTTTCGGCAGGGGAAGGGGCCAAAAACATTCAGTACTTC
. TRBJ2-7 once TRBV28 11 CASKLFREQYF TGTGCCAGCAAGCTCTTTCGTGAGCAGTACTTC
TRBD2 TRBJ2-7 few TRBV5-1 15 CASSSFPGGGYEQYF TGCGCCAGCAGCTCCTTCCCGGGAGGAGGCTACGAGCAGTACTTC
. TRBJ1-1 . TRBV7-9 14 CASSRNREDTEAFF TGTGCCAGCAGCCGCAACAGGGAAGACACTGAAGCTTTCTTT
. TRBJ2-1 . TRBV5-1 16 CASSPRGGSSYNEQFF TGCGCCAGCAGCCCTAGGGGGGGTAGCTCCTACAATGAGCAGTTCTTC
TRBD2 TRBJ2-3 . TRBV7-6 16 CASSLKTSASTDTQYF TGTGCCAGCAGCTTAAAGACTAGCGCAAGCACAGATACGCAGTATTTT
. TRBJ2-1 . TRBV30 13 CALGLANYNEQFF TGTGCATTAGGGCTAGCGAACTACAATGAGCAGTTCTTC
. TRBJ2-7 . TRBV20-1 11 CSAGTSYEQYF TGCAGTGCCGGGACATCCTACGAGCAGTACTTC
. TRBJ2-1 . TRBV6-4 18 CASSFGPPTGISYNEQFF TGTGCCAGCAGTTTCGGCCCCCCAACCGGGATCTCCTACAATGAGCAGTTCTTC
. TRBJ2-7 . TRBV7-7 14 CASSLDISSYEQYF TGTGCCAGCAGCTTAGACATCAGCTCCTACGAGCAGTACTTC
TRBD1 TRBJ1-2 . TRBV7-2 17 CASSSHTLTGFGHGYTF TGTGCCAGCAGCTCCCACACTTTGACAGGGTTTGGCCATGGCTACACCTTC
. TRBJ2-2 . TRBV19 15 CASSIGTGRTGELFF TGTGCCAGTAGTATAGGAACTGGTAGAACCGGGGAGCTGTTTTTT
. TRBJ2-4 . TRBV5-1 14 CASSLAGQGSNQYF TGCGCCAGCAGCTTGGCCGGGCAGGGTTCTAATCAGTACTTC
. TRBJ2-5 . TRBV13 13 CASSLRSAETQYF TGTGCCAGCAGCTTAAGAAGCGCGGAGACCCAGTACTTC
TRBD2 TRBJ2-5 . TRBV20-1 15 CSASYAGGPGETQYF TGCAGTGCTAGTTATGCGGGAGGGCCGGGAGAGACCCAGTACTTC
. TRBJ1-1 . TRBV28 12 CASSSGDLGAFF TGTGCCAGCAGTTCGGGAGACCTCGGAGCTTTCTTT
TRBD2 TRBJ2-1 . TRBV7-3 16 CASSLNPGGRINEQFF TGTGCCAGCAGCTTAAATCCGGGAGGCCGGATTAATGAGCAGTTCTTC
TRBD1 TRBJ2-7 . TRBV5-1 15 CASSSRGRSPYEQYF TGCGCCAGCAGCAGCAGGGGGCGCTCCCCCTACGAGCAGTACTTC
. TRBJ2-7 . TRBV6-5 14 CASNWRDGSYEQYF TGTGCCAGCAATTGGAGGGACGGTTCCTACGAGCAGTACTTC
TRBD1 TRBJ2-1 . TRBV28 17 CASSLPSQGVVYNEQFF TGTGCCAGCAGTTTACCCTCTCAGGGGGTGGTGTACAATGAGCAGTTCTTC
TRBD1 TRBJ2-7 . TRBV6-5 12 CATRQGQYEQYF TGTGCCACCCGACAGGGCCAATACGAGCAGTACTTC
TRBD1 TRBJ2-7 few TRBV7-6 15 CASSSTQGVVHEQYF TGTGCCAGCAGCTCTACTCAGGGGGTCGTCCACGAGCAGTACTTC
TRBD1 TRBJ2-5 . TRBV27 16 CASSPAGTGVGETQYF TGTGCCAGCAGTCCCGCCGGGACAGGGGTCGGGGAGACCCAGTACTTC
. TRBJ2-3 . TRBV10-3 14 CAISDTGDTDTQYF TGTGCCATCAGTGACACAGGAGACACAGATACGCAGTATTTT
. TRBJ2-3 . TRBV30 15 CAWSQGRVEADTQYF TGTGCCTGGAGTCAGGGCAGAGTTGAAGCAGATACGCAGTATTTT
. TRBJ2-3 . TRBV11-2 17 CASSLSHLSGSTDTQYF TGTGCCAGCAGCTTAAGCCACCTTAGCGGAAGCACAGATACGCAGTATTTT
TRBD1 TRBJ1-6 few TRBV5-1 15 CASSRDGTGGSPLHF TGCGCCAGCAGTAGGGACGGGACAGGGGGTTCACCCCTCCACTTT
TRBD2 TRBJ2-1 . TRBV6-6 12 CASGTSGNEQFF TGTGCCAGCGGGACTAGCGGAAATGAGCAGTTCTTC
. TRBJ1-2 . TRBV19 15 CASFSGKVRTYGYTF TGTGCCAGTTTTTCCGGGAAAGTGAGGACCTATGGCTACACCTTC
TRBD2 TRBJ2-7 . TRBV2 16 CASSEGLAGVGYEQYF TGTGCCAGCAGTGAAGGACTAGCGGGAGTTGGCTACGAGCAGTACTTC
. TRBJ2-7 . TRBV6-2/TRBV6-3 13 CASSYSDGGEQYF TGTGCCAGCAGTTACTCGGACGGGGGAGAGCAGTACTTC
. TRBJ2-7 . TRBV12-3/TRBV12-4 12 CASRPGGYEQYF TGTGCCAGCAGACCAGGGGGGTACGAGCAGTACTTC
TRBD2 TRBJ2-7 . TRBV10-3 14 CAISVSGADYEQYF TGTGCCATCAGTGTCAGCGGGGCTGACTACGAGCAGTACTTC
. TRBJ2-1 . TRBV9 18 CASSVVGSVPRLYNEQFF TGTGCCAGCAGCGTAGTGGGTAGCGTCCCCCGCCTTTACAATGAGCAGTTCTTC
. TRBJ2-5 . TRBV27 14 CASRTLGPQETQYF TGTGCCAGCAGAACCCTGGGGCCCCAAGAGACCCAGTACTTC
. TRBJ1-1 . TRBV7-2 14 CASSLSGVNTEAFF TGTGCCAGCAGCTTATCAGGGGTTAACACTGAAGCTTTCTTT
TRBD1 TRBJ1-5 . TRBV19 18 CASSNDRDRGRLGQPQHF TGTGCCAGTAGTAATGACCGGGACAGGGGTCGTTTGGGTCAGCCCCAGCATTTT